The 14 T cell receptor beta chains presented below share a single source sample, sequenced in a study of shared clonotypes between healthy human individuals. Assay: immunoSEQ multiplex PCR; the TCRdb copy retains only in-frame clones and omits some. The sample includes some 550,000 clones, 97% seen only once; the top ten take approximately 0.057%. Source material: naive CD4+ T cells sorted from blood. Subset indicated: CD45RA+ positively selected. Every receptor here comes from a woman younger than 45 in good health.

The chain has TRBV27 and TRBJ1-2, with 7 bases fitting TRBD1. V gave up 6 bases and J gave up 5 bases; unmatched junction bases: 12. CDR1 MNHEY and CDR2 SMNVEV come from the germline V gene (reference sequence). CDR3 length: 15 residues. The CDR3 here is CASRPLGQMKYGYTF. The CDR3 region has the DNA TGTGCCAGCAGACCCCTGGGACAGATGAAGTATGGCTACACCTTC.

This sequence joins TRBV5-1 and TRBJ2-3; 10 bases are a match to TRBD2. CDR3 length: 15 residues. The germline gives CDR1 SGHRS, CDR2 YFSETQ. V shed 3 bases, J shed 1 base, and the junction held 2 bases outside the gene matches. The CDR3 DNA is TGCGCCAGCAGCTCGGGGACTAGCGGCACAGATACGCAGTATTTT. Its translation: CASSSGTSGTDTQYF.

This chain links TRBV27 with TRBJ1-2; a possible D gene is TRBD1 (6 bases). Trimming removed 7 bases from V and 8 bases from J, with 14 bases in between. The germline V gene encodes CDR1 MNHEY and CDR2 SMNVEV (reference sequence). The CDR3 sequence is 12 residues long. CDR3 in DNA: TGTGCCAGCAAGGACCAAGGGGGAGGCTACACCTTC. The encoded protein is CASKDQGGGYTF.

The chain employs TRBV5-1 and TRBJ2-2; D not certain. There are 13 residues in the CDR3. Trimming shortened V by 0 bases and J by 6 bases, and 6 bases separated the two germline ends. Germline CDR1 reads SGHRS; CDR2 reads YFSETQ. The DNA for the CDR3 is TGCGCCAGCAGCTTGGGTCAGGCCGGGGAGCTGTTTTTT. Its protein product is CASSLGQAGELFF.

The chain is built from TRBV28 and TRBJ1-2, with D perhaps TRBD1 (5 bases). This CDR3 is built from 13 residues. V was trimmed by 3 bases and J by 4 bases, leaving 9 bases between them. CDR1 and CDR2 from the germline V gene are MDHEN and SYDVKM. The CDR3, as DNA: TGTGCCAGCAGTTTGGAGGGGAGCTATGGCTACACCTTC. Translated, it gives CASSLEGSYGYTF.

V and J are TRBV28 and TRBJ2-7; 11 nucleotides match TRBD2. Germline CDR1 is MDHEN and CDR2 is SYDVKM. V lost 2 bases, J lost 2 bases, and 11 bases stayed unmatched. CDR3 length: 18 amino acids. The CDR3: CASSLGRLAGRQTYEQYF. The CDR3 region has the DNA TGTGCCAGCAGTTTAGGCCGACTAGCGGGAAGGCAGACCTACGAGCAGTACTTC.

This clone was recorded only once. This same CDR3 is encoded by further DNA sequences in the sample. The genes are TRBV9 and TRBJ2-2, with 10 bases that match TRBD2. Looked up from germline, CDR1 is SGDLS and CDR2 is YYNGEE. J was trimmed by 4 bases and V by 0 bases; bases with no gene match: 0. CDR3 length: 15 amino acids. The CDR3 sequence is CASSVASGSTGELFF. The DNA for the CDR3 is TGTGCCAGCAGCGTAGCTAGCGGGAGCACCGGGGAGCTGTTTTTT.

The V call is TRBV2, the J call TRBJ2-1; D remains ambiguous. CDR1 is SNHLY and CDR2 is FYNNEI in the germline V gene. CDR3 length: 15 residues. The ends were cut back, 3 bases at V and 4 bases at J, with 13 bases in the middle. CDR3 in amino acids: CASSDKQTIYNEQFF. Here the CDR3 DNA reads TGTGCCAGCAGTGACAAACAGACGATTTACAATGAGCAGTTCTTC.

This chain joins TRBV2 and TRBJ2-5; possibly TRBD2 for D (5 bases). The CDR3 is 13 amino acids. From germline, CDR1 is SNHLY and CDR2 FYNNEI. With 3 bases removed from V and 5 bases from J, the gap between germline ends came to 10 bases. CDR3 bases: TGTGCCAGCAGTGAGGACTCTGGGGAGACCCAGTACTTC. Its protein product is CASSEDSGETQYF.

V and J are TRBV5-1 and TRBJ2-7; D is possibly TRBD2 (5 bases). There are 15 residues in the CDR3. Per germline, CDR1 SGHRS and CDR2 YFSETQ. V was shortened by 1 base and J by 0 bases, with 11 bases between the two germline ends. The CDR3 loop is CASSLIHGGSYEQYF. The CDR3, as DNA: TGCGCCAGCAGCTTGATACACGGAGGCTCCTACGAGCAGTACTTC.

V is TRBV2 and J is TRBJ1-5; D gene ambiguous. The length of the CDR3 is 14 residues. Trimming stripped 6 bases from V and 5 bases from J, with 14 bases between. Germline V gene lookup returns CDR1 SNHLY and CDR2 FYNNEI. The CDR3 reads CASSQHGRDQPQHF. In DNA, the CDR3 is TGTGCCAGCAGCCAACACGGGCGGGATCAGCCCCAGCATTTT.

The V gene is TRBV5-6, the J gene TRBJ2-1; a possible D gene is TRBD2 (6 bases). The V gene's germline CDR1 is SGHDT and CDR2 YYEEEE. This CDR3 has 15 residues. The germline V and J ends were trimmed by 0 bases and 8 bases, with 15 bases remaining between them. CDR3 in amino acids: CASSLGLEILHEQFF. The CDR3 DNA sequence: TGTGCCAGCAGCTTGGGACTAGAGATCCTCCATGAGCAGTTCTTC. The whole variable domain, filled in from reference TRBV5-6 and TRBJ2-1, reads DAGVTQSPTHLIKTRGQQVTLRCSPKSGHDTVSWYQQALGQGPQFIFQYYEEEERQRGNFPDRFSGHQFPNYSSELNVNALLLGDSALYLCASSLGLEILHEQFFGPGTRLTVL.

The CDR3 loop is CASSSAPGLSYNEQFF. The CDR3 DNA reads as TGCGCCAGCAGCTCCGCCCCGGGACTGTCCTACAATGAGCAGTTCTTC. V gene TRBV5-1 combines with J gene TRBJ2-1, with a possible D match to TRBD2 (6 bases). Between the trimmed V and J ends, which lost 3 bases and 1 base, there was a span of 14 bases. Germline loops: CDR1 SGHRS, CDR2 YFSETQ. This CDR3 contains 16 residues.

The rearrangement links TRBV7-9 to TRBJ1-5; no firm D call. From germline, CDR1 is SEHNR and CDR2 FQNEAQ (reference sequence). The CDR3 runs to 12 residues. V was pared by 1 base and J by 7 bases, with 5 bases between. CDR3 DNA sequence: TGTGCCAGCAGCTTAGGAGAACAGCCCCAGCATTTT. This translates into CASSLGEQPQHF.